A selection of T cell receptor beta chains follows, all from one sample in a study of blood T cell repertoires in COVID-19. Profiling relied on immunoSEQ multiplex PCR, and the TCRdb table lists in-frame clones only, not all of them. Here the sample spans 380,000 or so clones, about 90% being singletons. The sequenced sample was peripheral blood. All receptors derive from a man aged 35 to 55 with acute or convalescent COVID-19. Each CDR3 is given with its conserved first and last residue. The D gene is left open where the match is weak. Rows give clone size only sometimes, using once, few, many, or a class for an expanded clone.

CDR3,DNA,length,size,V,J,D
CASSRDTEAFF,TGTGCCAGCAGCCGCGACACTGAAGCTTTCTTT,11,.,TRBV27,TRBJ1-1,.
CASSQETGRNEKLFF,TGCGCCAGCAGCCAAGAGACAGGCCGTAATGAAAAACTGTTTTTT,15,.,TRBV4-1,TRBJ1-4,.
CASSEAPGQGVSYEQYF,TGTGCCAGCAGTGAAGCGCCTGGTCAGGGGGTCTCCTACGAGCAGTACTTC,17,.,TRBV2,TRBJ2-7,TRBD1
CASSLGWGPNEQFF,TGTGCCAGCAGCTTAGGTTGGGGGCCCAATGAGCAGTTCTTC,14,.,TRBV7-9,TRBJ2-1,.
CASSLVWRGDYGYTF,TGTGCCAGCAGCTTAGTGTGGCGAGGTGACTATGGCTACACCTTC,15,.,TRBV7-9,TRBJ1-2,.
CASNSGRAPDTQYF,TGTGCCAGTAATAGCGGGAGGGCTCCAGATACGCAGTATTTT,14,.,TRBV19,TRBJ2-3,TRBD2
CASSQWGREEAFF,TGCGCCAGCAGCCAATGGGGGCGGGAGGAAGCTTTCTTT,13,.,TRBV4-1,TRBJ1-1,.
CASTHPAGGYNEQFF,TGTGCCAGCACCCACCCAGCGGGGGGTTATAATGAGCAGTTCTTC,15,few,TRBV5-4,TRBJ2-1,TRBD2
CASTPLRGSSGAIEQYF,TGTGCCAGCACCCCCTTGCGGGGGAGTAGCGGGGCCATCGAGCAGTACTTC,17,.,TRBV27,TRBJ2-7,TRBD2
CASSEPGLAGQETQYF,TGTGCCAGCAGCGAACCGGGACTAGCGGGGCAAGAGACCCAGTACTTC,16,.,TRBV7-8,TRBJ2-5,TRBD2
CASSSGQGKGTNTQYF,TGTGCCAGCAGCTCGGGACAGGGGAAAGGGACGAATACGCAGTATTTT,16,.,TRBV5-6,TRBJ2-3,TRBD1
CASSPGGGTDTQYF,TGTGCTAGCAGTCCCGGAGGCGGCACAGATACGCAGTATTTT,14,.,TRBV7-7,TRBJ2-3,.
CASSISGTGDTEAFF,TGCGCCAGCAGCATCTCCGGGACAGGTGACACTGAAGCTTTCTTT,15,.,TRBV5-1,TRBJ1-1,TRBD1
CASTPPTGKNTEAFF,TGTGCCAGCACTCCACCTACCGGGAAGAACACTGAAGCTTTCTTT,15,once,TRBV28,TRBJ1-1,.
CASTSDSRDYEQYF,TGTGCCAGCACCTCGGACAGCCGCGATTACGAGCAGTACTTC,14,.,TRBV7-8,TRBJ2-7,.
CASSKQGNEQFF,TGTGCCAGCAGTAAACAGGGGAATGAGCAGTTCTTC,12,.,TRBV6-2/TRBV6-3,TRBJ2-1,TRBD1
CSVRGTGNLGGYTF,TGCAGCGTTAGAGGGACAGGGAATTTAGGTGGCTACACCTTC,14,.,TRBV29-1,TRBJ1-2,TRBD1
CASSRTVNGDTQYF,TGTGCCAGCAGTCGGACAGTAAACGGGGATACGCAGTATTTT,14,.,TRBV2,TRBJ2-3,.
CASSLIRREGETQYF,TGCGCCAGCAGCTTGATACGTAGGGAGGGAGAGACCCAGTACTTC,15,once,TRBV5-1,TRBJ2-5,TRBD2
CASSDGTGWGTEAFF,TGTGCCAGCAGCGATGGGACAGGGTGGGGAACTGAAGCTTTCTTT,15,.,TRBV5-8,TRBJ1-1,TRBD1
CASSGGLAGSYEQYF,TGTGCCAGCAGCGGGGGACTAGCGGGGAGCTACGAGCAGTACTTC,15,.,TRBV11-2,TRBJ2-7,TRBD2
CASRGGERAFF,TGTGCCAGCAGGGGGGGTGAAAGGGCTTTCTTT,11,.,TRBV28,TRBJ1-1,.
CASSYSVRVEQYF,TGTGCCAGCAGTTACTCGGTCAGGGTGGAGCAGTACTTC,13,.,TRBV6-5,TRBJ2-7,.
CSVQAGGAGELFF,TGCAGCGTTCAGGCAGGAGGGGCCGGGGAGCTGTTTTTT,13,.,TRBV29-1,TRBJ2-2,.
CASSLGDSLFF,TGTGCCAGCAGCTTAGGGGACAGTCTGTTTTTT,11,.,TRBV7-8,TRBJ1-4,TRBD1
CASSRQSLSYEQYF,TGTGCCAGCAGTAGACAGTCGCTCTCCTACGAGCAGTACTTC,14,once,TRBV4-2,TRBJ2-7,.
CASSGPREQFF,TGTGCCAGCAGTGGTCCGCGGGAGCAGTTCTTC,11,.,TRBV27,TRBJ2-1,.
CASSPNRGPSSYEQYF,TGTGCCAGCAGTCCAAACAGGGGGCCTAGCTCCTACGAGCAGTACTTC,16,few,TRBV28,TRBJ2-7,TRBD1
CAWRASGTDTQYF,TGTGCCTGGAGAGCTAGCGGGACGGATACGCAGTATTTT,13,.,TRBV30,TRBJ2-3,TRBD2
CASSYSGSSFGYTF,TGTGCCAGCAGTTACTCAGGGAGCTCATTCGGCTACACCTTC,14,.,TRBV6-5,TRBJ1-2,.
CAWTLGTSGSYNEQFF,TGTGCCTGGACCCTGGGGACTAGCGGGAGCTACAATGAGCAGTTCTTC,16,.,TRBV30,TRBJ2-1,TRBD2
CASSARTGDNYGYTF,TGTGCCAGCAGCGCCCGGACAGGGGATAACTATGGCTACACCTTC,15,.,TRBV9,TRBJ1-2,TRBD1
CASSRGQQNQPQHF,TGCGCCAGCAGCAGGGGACAGCAAAATCAGCCCCAGCATTTT,14,.,TRBV4-1,TRBJ1-5,TRBD1
CATSDSEKLFF,TGTGCCACCTCGGACAGTGAAAAACTGTTTTTT,11,.,TRBV15,TRBJ1-4,.
CASSLDTGSNEKLFF,TGTGCCAGCAGCCTAGACACAGGGTCAAATGAAAAACTGTTTTTT,15,.,TRBV5-4,TRBJ1-4,.
CASRDTSGGADTQYF,TGTGCCAGCAGGGATACTAGCGGGGGGGCCGATACGCAGTATTTT,15,.,TRBV5-4,TRBJ2-3,TRBD2
CASSPPLSGYRVDSGNTIYF,TGTGCCAGCAGCCCGCCCCTCTCGGGCTACAGGGTAGACTCTGGAAACACCATATATTTT,20,.,TRBV7-8,TRBJ1-3,.
CASSEGAGFGANVLTF,TGTGCCAGCAGTGAAGGGGCGGGGTTTGGGGCCAACGTCCTGACTTTC,16,.,TRBV2,TRBJ2-6,.
CSVEELSNEQYF,TGCAGCGTTGAGGAGCTTAGCAACGAGCAGTACTTC,12,.,TRBV29-1,TRBJ2-7,.
CASSVLQPNTGELFF,TGTGCCAGCAGTGTGTTACAGCCCAACACCGGGGAGCTGTTTTTT,15,.,TRBV6-2/TRBV6-3,TRBJ2-2,.
CASSLRSAGAKNEQFF,TGTGCCAGCAGTTTAAGGTCCGCGGGAGCTAAAAATGAGCAGTTCTTC,16,.,TRBV27,TRBJ2-1,TRBD2
CASSQRLGQGSGNTIYF,TGTGCCAGCAGCCAAAGATTGGGACAGGGAAGTGGAAACACCATATATTTT,17,once,TRBV14,TRBJ1-3,TRBD1
CASSLGTGGPYEQYF,TGCGCCAGCAGCTTGGGGACAGGGGGTCCCTACGAGCAGTACTTC,15,.,TRBV5-1,TRBJ2-7,TRBD1
CASSIPDYRGPLLEKYF,TGTGCCAGTAGTATACCGGACTACAGGGGGCCGTTATTGGAAAAATATTTT,17,.,TRBV19,TRBJ1-3,TRBD1
CASSMGQGWSGELFF,TGTGCCAGTAGTATGGGGCAGGGGTGGTCCGGGGAGCTGTTTTTT,15,few,TRBV19,TRBJ2-2,.
CASSEISSYNQPQHF,TGCGCCAGCAGTGAGATCTCTTCCTACAATCAGCCCCAGCATTTT,15,.,TRBV10-2,TRBJ1-5,.
CASSQAGTGNRKTQYF,TGTGCCAGCAGCCAAGCAGGGACAGGCAATAGGAAGACCCAGTACTTC,16,once,TRBV7-9,TRBJ2-5,TRBD1
CASSLYRGTGANVLTF,TGCGCCAGCAGCTTATACAGGGGGACTGGGGCCAACGTCCTGACTTTC,16,.,TRBV5-1,TRBJ2-6,TRBD1
CASSLDLGSYSGANVLTF,TGTGCCAGCAGCTTGGATTTGGGCTCATATTCCGGGGCCAACGTCCTGACTTTC,18,.,TRBV5-6,TRBJ2-6,.
CAWSVGGGGDTQYF,TGTGCCTGGAGTGTTGGCGGAGGTGGAGATACGCAGTATTTT,14,.,TRBV30,TRBJ2-3,.
CSVEDKGREQYF,TGCAGCGTTGAAGATAAGGGGCGCGAGCAGTACTTC,12,.,TRBV29-1,TRBJ2-7,.
CASSRPGGNEKLFF,TGCGCCAGCAGCCGGCCTGGAGGTAATGAAAAACTGTTTTTT,14,.,TRBV4-1,TRBJ1-4,.
CASSQQGDSGNTIYF,TGTGCCAGCAGCCAGCAGGGCGACTCTGGAAACACCATATATTTT,15,.,TRBV3-1/TRBV3-2,TRBJ1-3,.
CASSSGLVGDEQFF,TGCGCCAGCAGTTCGGGACTAGTTGGCGATGAGCAGTTCTTC,14,.,TRBV5-1,TRBJ2-1,TRBD2
CASTQFTSDFSNEQFF,TGTGCCAGCACCCAGTTCACTAGCGATTTCTCCAATGAGCAGTTCTTC,16,.,TRBV27,TRBJ2-1,TRBD2